This TCR beta chain appears in the sequencing data of a study of tumor-infiltrating lymphocytes in primary liver carcinoma. Findings and caveats of the study: CD8+ and CD4+ repertoires went uncompared, the samples being bulk unsorted. The 250 largest clones made up significantly more of tumor than blood repertoires (p = 0.039).

By sample fraction, this clonotype is medium-sized. Its antigen is not identified. With roughly 540 ng total RNA as template and a constant-region primer, TCR beta cDNA was made. Libraries of TCR beta came from three nested multiplex PCR rounds with slightly modified ARM-PCR. For approximately 9 cycles apiece, the opening two PCR rounds ran with TRBV1-TRBV30 forward primers and a C-beta reverse primer. TCRdb reprocessed the multiplex PCR reads with MiXCR, giving one entry per CDR3 protein. Of 300,000 to 350,000 distinct CDR3 sequences listed, almost 65% are singletons. Germline DNA was also extracted, with blood RNA taken from unsorted whole blood. The collection of 4 to 5 milliliters of peripheral blood preceded surgery. V was pared by 2 bases and J by 7 bases, with 9 bases between. This CDR3 spans 12 amino acids. CDR1 is SGHAT, CDR2 FQNNGV, per germline.

The rearrangement links TRBV11-2 to TRBJ2-7; tentatively, D is TRBD1 (5 bases). The sequenced sample consisted of peripheral blood. This sequence originates from a man aged 35 to 55 with primary liver carcinoma and hepatitis B virus infection. CDR3 amino acids: CASSLQGIEQYF. The CDR3 DNA reads as TGTGCCAGCAGCTTACAGGGTATTGAGCAGTACTTC.